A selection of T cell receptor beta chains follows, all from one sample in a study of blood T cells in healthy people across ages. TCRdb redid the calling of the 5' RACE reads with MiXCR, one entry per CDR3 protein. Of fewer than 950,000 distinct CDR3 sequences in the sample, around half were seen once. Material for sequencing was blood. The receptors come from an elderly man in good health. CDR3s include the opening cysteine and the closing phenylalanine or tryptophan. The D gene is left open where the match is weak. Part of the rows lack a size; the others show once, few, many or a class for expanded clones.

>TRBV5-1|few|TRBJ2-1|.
TGCGCCAGCAGCTTGGAGGACAACTACAATGAGCAGTTCTTC
CASSLEDNYNEQFF
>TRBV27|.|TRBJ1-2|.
TGTGCCAGCAGTATCTCCAGGGGAGCGTCGGATGGCTACACCTTC
CASSISRGASDGYTF
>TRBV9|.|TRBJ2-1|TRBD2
TGTGCCAGCAGCGCGACTACTAGCGGGAGGGCCCACGAGCAGTTCTTC
CASSATTSGRAHEQFF
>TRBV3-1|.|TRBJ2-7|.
TGTGCCAGCAGCCAAGACTTCCGGGGGAGCTCCTACAATGAGCAGTACTTC
CASSQDFRGSSYNEQYF
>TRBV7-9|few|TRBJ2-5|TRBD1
TGTGCCAGCAGCTTAGAACAGGGGGCCCACGAGACCCAGTACTTC
CASSLEQGAHETQYF
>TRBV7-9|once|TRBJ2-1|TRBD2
TGTGCCAGCAGCTTAACTAGCGGGATAGTCAATGAGCAGTTCTTC
CASSLTSGIVNEQFF
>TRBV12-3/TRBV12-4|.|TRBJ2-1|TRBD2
TGTGCCAGCACTTTGCGGGTCGGGCGGGGGAATGAGCAGTTCTTC
CASTLRVGRGNEQFF
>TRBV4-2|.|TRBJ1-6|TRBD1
TGTGCCAGCAGCCAGACCGGACAGGATTATTCACCCCTCCACTTT
CASSQTGQDYSPLHF
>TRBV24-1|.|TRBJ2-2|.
TGTGCCACCAGTGATTTGTTTGGGCAGGGAAACACCGGGGAGCTGTTTTTT
CATSDLFGQGNTGELFF
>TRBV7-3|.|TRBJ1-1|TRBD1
TGTGCCAGCAGTCCAGGGGGGGCGCCGGACACTGAAGCTTTCTTT
CASSPGGAPDTEAFF
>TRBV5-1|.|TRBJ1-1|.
TGCGCCAGCAGCACTAGGGGGTGGGGCACTGAAGCTTTCTTT
CASSTRGWGTEAFF
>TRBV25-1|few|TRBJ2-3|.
TGTGCCAGCAGTGATGGCTTTCGGGACGCGTATTTT
CASSDGFRDAYF
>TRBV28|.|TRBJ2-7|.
TGTGCCAGCACCCTGCGGGGCGACGAGCAGTACTTC
CASTLRGDEQYF
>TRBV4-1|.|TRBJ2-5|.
TGCGCCAGCAGCCCGATCGGGCTACCGGGGGAGACCCAGTACTTC
CASSPIGLPGETQYF
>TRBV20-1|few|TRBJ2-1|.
TGCAGTGCTAGAGATCCCTCCCAGGCCTACAATGAGCAGTTCTTC
CSARDPSQAYNEQFF
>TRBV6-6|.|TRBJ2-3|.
TGTGCCAGCAATCCCCCTAGCACAGATACGCAGTATTTT
CASNPPSTDTQYF
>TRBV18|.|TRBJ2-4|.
TGTGCCAGCTCACCACCGAACGGACCTACCAAAAACATTCAGTACTTC
CASSPPNGPTKNIQYF
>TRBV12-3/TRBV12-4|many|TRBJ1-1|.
TGTGCCAGCAGCCGGAGGACCGTTCGGAACACTGAAGCTTTCTTT
CASSRRTVRNTEAFF
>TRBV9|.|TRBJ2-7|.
TGTGCCAGCAGTTCACAGCTCTGGGACGAGCAGTACTTC
CASSSQLWDEQYF
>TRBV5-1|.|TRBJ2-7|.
TGCGCCAGCAGCTTGGATCCAATCTCCTACGAGCAGTACTTC
CASSLDPISYEQYF
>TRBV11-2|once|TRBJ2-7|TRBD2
TGTGCCAGCAGCTTAGAACTAGCGGATCAACTATGGGAGTACTACGAGCAGTACTTC
CASSLELADQLWEYYEQYF
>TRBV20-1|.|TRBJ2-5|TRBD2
TGCAGTGCTAGAGATCAGCGGGGGACGGAGACCCAGTACTTC
CSARDQRGTETQYF
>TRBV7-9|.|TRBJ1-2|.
TGTGCCAGCAGCAGAGGTTTGGGCTACACCTTC
CASSRGLGYTF
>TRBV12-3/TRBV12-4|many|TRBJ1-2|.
TGTGCCAGCAGTGCAGGACCGGCTAACTATGGCTACACCTTC
CASSAGPANYGYTF
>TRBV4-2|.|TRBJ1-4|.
TGTGCCAGCAGCCAAGAGGTCAGCCGAGGATATTCTAATGAAAAACTGTTTTTT
CASSQEVSRGYSNEKLFF
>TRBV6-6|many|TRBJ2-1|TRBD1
TGTGCCAGCAGTTACTCGATGGACAGGGGTCTCAATGAGCAGTTCTTC
CASSYSMDRGLNEQFF
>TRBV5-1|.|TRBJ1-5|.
TGCGCCAGCAGCTTGGAACCACTCGGGACACCTAATCAGCCCCAGCATTTT
CASSLEPLGTPNQPQHF
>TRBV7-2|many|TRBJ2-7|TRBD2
TGTGCCAGCACCCCCAAAGCGGGAGGCCTTTTGGAGCAGTACTTC
CASTPKAGGLLEQYF
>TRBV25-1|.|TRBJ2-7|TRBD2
TGTGCCAGCAGTGAATTGGGGGGGGCCTACGAGCAGTACTTC
CASSELGGAYEQYF